This TCR beta chain was sequenced during a study of cytomegalovirus exposure and HLA in healthy donors. Overall study results and limits: Later analysis showed most CMV-associated TCR beta chains appearing HLA-restricted.

V gave up 0 bases and J gave up 2 bases; unmatched junction bases: 14. This CDR3 contains 18 residues. Germline CDR1 is SGDLS and CDR2 is YYNGEE. Primers included in the PCR were 60 Vbeta and 13 Jbeta primers. Sequencing used immunoSEQ multiplex PCR; TCRdb keeps in-frame clones, though not all of them. The repertoire holds under 150,000 clones, approximately 80% seen once, with around 4.5% in the top ten. About this clone itself: Its antigen is as yet unknown.

The TCR originated in a man in his forties or fifties in good health and CMV-seropositive. Sequenced material: PBMCs. This chain joins TRBV9 and TRBJ2-7; 7 bases map to TRBD1. The CDR3 sequence: CASSVGSGATGVPYEQYF. In DNA form, the CDR3 reads TGTGCCAGCAGCGTAGGTTCTGGGGCTACAGGGGTTCCCTACGAGCAGTACTTC.